These 18 T cell receptor beta chains were sequenced from one sample in a study of T cell responses to AZD1222 COVID-19 vaccine. Sequencing was performed with immunoSEQ multiplex PCR; in TCRdb, only in-frame clones are kept and a portion is missing. The sample carries approximately 140,000 clones, approximately 90% recorded once. The sample was peripheral blood, taken on day 0 of AZD1222 vaccination. The receptors come from an adult in good health.

This chain joins TRBV30 and TRBJ1-1, with D unclear. V shed 5 bases and J shed 7 bases, with 14 bases lying between them. The germline V gene has CDR1 GTSNPN and CDR2 SVGIG (reference sequence). CDR3 length equals 12 residues. This CDR3 is CAWDETGLEAFF. In nucleotides, the CDR3 is TGTGCCTGGGACGAGACCGGGCTTGAAGCTTTCTTT.

This sequence joins TRBV7-9 and TRBJ1-2; the D is unclear. This CDR3 has 14 residues. V lost 3 bases and J lost 6, with 14 bases in between. Looked up from germline, CDR1 is SEHNR and CDR2 is FQNEAQ (reference sequence). The CDR3 sequence: CASSLSSRTDGYTF. Here the CDR3 DNA reads TGTGCCAGCAGCTTGTCTTCCAGGACGGATGGCTACACCTTC.

The rearrangement joins TRBV30 to TRBJ1-1; a weak D match, TRBD1 (6 bases). Trimming took off 4 bases at V and 3 bases at J, with 12 bases between the two ends. This CDR3 comprises 13 residues. The V gene's germline CDR1 is GTSNPN and CDR2 SVGIG (reference sequence). The CDR3: CAWTTGSDTEAFF. CDR3 in DNA: TGTGCCTGGACTACAGGGTCCGACACTGAAGCTTTCTTT.

This sequence joins TRBV14 and TRBJ2-3; TRBD1 agrees at 7 bases. CDR3 length: 16 amino acids. V trimming: 2 bases; J trimming: 0 bases; junction bases outside the gene matches: 5. The germline V gene encodes CDR1 SGHDN and CDR2 FVKESK. The DNA of the CDR3 is TGTGCCAGCAGCCAACTAGGGGGCTCAAGCACAGATACGCAGTATTTT. Translation: CASSQLGGSSTDTQYF.

The chain recombines TRBV6-5 with TRBJ1-4; D gene ambiguous. CDR3 length equals 15 residues. V was pared by 2 bases and J by 0 bases, with 7 bases between. From germline, CDR1 is MNHEY and CDR2 SVGAGI. CDR3 coding DNA: TGTGCCAGCAGTTACGGGTACCCAACTAATGAAAAACTGTTTTTT. Amino acid sequence: CASSYGYPTNEKLFF.

The table lists this clone with a count of one. The rearrangement joins TRBV9 to TRBJ1-4; 9 bases map to TRBD1. V shed 0 bases, J shed 7 bases, and the junction held 4 bases outside the gene matches. Germline loops: CDR1 SGDLS, CDR2 YYNGEE. The CDR3 spans 15 residues. CDR3 sequence reads: CASSVAGQGGEKLFF. In nucleotides, the CDR3 is TGTGCCAGCAGCGTAGCGGGACAGGGTGGTGAAAAACTGTTTTTT.

The chain has TRBV5-1 and TRBJ1-6, with D possibly matching TRBD1 (5 bases). This CDR3 is 15 amino acids long. The V end lost 3 bases, the J end lost 7 bases, and 14 bases lay between the germline ends. Germline V gene data show CDR1 as SGHRS and CDR2 as YFSETQ. In DNA, the CDR3 is TGCGCCAGCAGCTCGCAGGGACTAGGAAATTCACCCCTCCACTTT. Translating gives CASSSQGLGNSPLHF.

The chain couples TRBV29-1 to TRBJ1-2, with 7 bases identical to TRBD1. Germline V CDR1 and CDR2: SQVTM, ANQGSEA. The CDR3 consists of 11 residues. With 5 bases clipped from V and 8 bases from J, the junction kept 5 bases outside the gene matches. The CDR3 is CSVLTGSGYTF. The CDR3 DNA reads as TGCAGCGTTCTGACAGGGAGCGGCTACACCTTC.

The V call is TRBV12-5, the J call TRBJ2-5; D remains ambiguous. This CDR3 contains 13 residues. The germline V gene encodes CDR1 LGHNT and CDR2 FRNRAP. Trimming removed 3 bases from V and 5 bases from J, with 10 bases in between. CDR3 DNA sequence: TGTGCTAGTGGTTTAGTGGGCGTGGAGACCCAGTACTTC. Translated: CASGLVGVETQYF.

The chain joins TRBV5-1 to TRBJ2-1, with D maybe TRBD1 (6 bases). The CDR3 loop spans 14 amino acids. Germline assignment: CDR1 SGHRS and CDR2 YFSETQ. Trimming cost V 2 bases and J 10 bases, with 16 bases left between them. The CDR3 protein is CASSFSGVVREQFF. The CDR3 nucleotides read TGCGCCAGCAGCTTCTCAGGGGTCGTAAGGGAGCAGTTCTTC.

V and J are TRBV3-1 (or the pseudogene TRBV3-2) and TRBJ2-7; 9 bases fit TRBD2. V lost 3 bases and J lost 3; bases outside the gene matches: 9. Per the germline V gene, CDR1 is LGHDT and CDR2 is YNNKEL (reference sequence). The CDR3 is made up of 16 amino acids. The CDR3 loop is CASSHSSLAGIYEQYF. The CDR3 DNA reads TGTGCCAGCAGCCACTCCTCTCTAGCGGGAATCTACGAGCAGTACTTC.

This rearrangement joins TRBV25-1 to TRBJ2-7; D is ambiguous. V was clipped by 7 bases and J by 5 bases, with 9 bases between them. The CDR3 sequence is 11 residues long. CDR1 and CDR2 from the germline V gene are MGHDK and SYGVNS. The CDR3 nucleotides read TGTGCCAGCATGGGATGGGACGAGCAGTACTTC. Protein: CASMGWDEQYF.

This clone came up a few times. One end of the junction varies from germline; a read error may be responsible. The J gene is TRBJ2-7, the V gene TRBV30, with D possibly being TRBD1 (5 bases). Germline CDR1 GTSNPN, CDR2 SVGIG (reference sequence). The CDR3 runs 13 residues. This CDR3 reads CAWSVKGVRVQKF. The CDR3 DNA reads TGTGCCTGGAGTGTAAAAGGGGTGCGCGTACAAAAATTC.

The rearrangement joins TRBV4-1 to TRBJ2-1; the D is unclear. This CDR3 has 12 amino acids. Trimming took 5 bases from V and 11 from J, leaving 13 bases between them. In germline, CDR1 is MGHRA, CDR2 YSYEKL. Here the CDR3 DNA reads TGCGCCAGCAGCTCCCGATCGGCCAAGCAGTTCTTC. Translation: CASSSRSAKQFF.

This clone was counted between two and nine times. The genes are TRBV5-1 and TRBJ2-7; no reliable D call. CDR3 length equals 14 residues. Germline CDR1 is SGHRS and CDR2 is YFSETQ. Trimming removed 4 bases from V and 2 bases from J, with 13 bases in between. The CDR3 loop reads CASSGKATTYEQYF. CDR3 DNA: TGCGCCAGCAGCGGGAAGGCGACAACCTACGAGCAGTACTTC.

The V and J genes are TRBV14 and TRBJ2-2; no firm D call. V gave up 4 bases and J gave up 6 bases, with 3 bases separating them. The CDR3 loop spans 11 amino acids. Germline V gene data show CDR1 as SGHDN and CDR2 as FVKESK. The CDR3 DNA reads as TGTGCCAGCAGCCGTTCCGGGGAGCTGTTTTTT. Its protein is CASSRSGELFF.

This clone appeared once. V is TRBV7-3 and J is TRBJ2-5; 8 bases match TRBD2. J lost 4 bases, V lost 1 base, and 5 bases had no gene match. This CDR3 is built from 15 residues. Germline loops: CDR1 SGHTA, CDR2 FQGTGA. The CDR3 region has the DNA TGTGCCAGCAGCTTAAACGGGGGGGCCGGAGAGACCCAGTACTTC. It is translated as CASSLNGGAGETQYF.

V gene TRBV7-2 combines with J gene TRBJ1-3, with D tentatively TRBD1 (5 bases). The V end lost 3 bases, the J end lost 0 bases, and 9 bases lay between the germline ends. This CDR3 contains 15 residues. Looked up from germline, CDR1 is SGHTA and CDR2 is FQGNSA. The CDR3 spells CASSFQGTSGNTIYF. The CDR3 DNA reads TGTGCCAGCAGCTTCCAAGGGACCTCTGGAAACACCATATATTTT.